This T cell receptor (beta chain) was documented in a study of CD8 T cells in Susac syndrome. RNA in amounts of roughly 0.45 to 1 ug was reverse transcribed with random hexamers. MiXCR was run by TCRdb on the immunoSEQ multiplex PCR reads, yielding one entry per CDR3 protein. The data hold about 120,000 distinct CDR3 sequences, with around 94% observed a single time. The sequence derives from a human donor with Susac syndrome. The sample comprised CD8+ T cells from PBMCs.

The CDR3 DNA reads TGTGCCAGCCACTGGGGGGGTGAAGCTTTCTTT. Its translation: CASHWGGEAFF. The chain joins TRBV11-2 to TRBJ1-1, with D maybe TRBD1 (5 bases). CDR1 and CDR2 (germline): SGHAT, FQNNGV. The CDR3 runs 11 residues. Trimming removed 8 bases from V and 7 bases from J, with 11 bases in between.